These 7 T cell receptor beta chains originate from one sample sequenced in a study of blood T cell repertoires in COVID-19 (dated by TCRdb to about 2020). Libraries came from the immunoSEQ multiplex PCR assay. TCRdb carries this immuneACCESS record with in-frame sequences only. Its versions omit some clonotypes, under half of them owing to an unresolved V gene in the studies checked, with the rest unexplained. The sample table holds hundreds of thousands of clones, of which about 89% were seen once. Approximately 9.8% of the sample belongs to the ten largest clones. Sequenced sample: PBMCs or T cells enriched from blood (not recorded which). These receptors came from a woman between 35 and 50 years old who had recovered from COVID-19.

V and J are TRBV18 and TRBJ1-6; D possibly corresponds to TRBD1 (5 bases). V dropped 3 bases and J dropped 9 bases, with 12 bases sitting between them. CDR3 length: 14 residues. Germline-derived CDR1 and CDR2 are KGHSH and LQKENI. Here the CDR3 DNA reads TGTGCCAGCTCACCTTCAGGGTCCGCTTCACCCCTCCACTTT. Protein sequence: CASSPSGSASPLHF. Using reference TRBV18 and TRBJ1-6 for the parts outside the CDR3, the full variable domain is NAGVMQNPRHLVRRRGQEARLRCSPMKGHSHVYWYRQLPEEGLKFMVYLQKENIIDESGMPKERFSAEFPKEGPSILRIQQVVRGDSAAYFCASSPSGSASPLHFGNGTRLTVT.

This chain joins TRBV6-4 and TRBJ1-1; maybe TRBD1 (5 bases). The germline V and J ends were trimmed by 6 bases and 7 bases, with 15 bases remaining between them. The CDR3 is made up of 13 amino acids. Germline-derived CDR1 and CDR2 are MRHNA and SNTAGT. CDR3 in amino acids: CASRVGGDGEAFF. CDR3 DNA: TGTGCCAGCAGGGTTGGAGGGGATGGTGAAGCTTTCTTT.

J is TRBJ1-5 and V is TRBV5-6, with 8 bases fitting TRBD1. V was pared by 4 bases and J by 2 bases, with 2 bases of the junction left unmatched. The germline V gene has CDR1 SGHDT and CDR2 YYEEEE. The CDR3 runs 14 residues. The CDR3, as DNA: TGTGCCAGCAGCATGACAGGGGGCAATCAGCCCCAGCATTTT. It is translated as CASSMTGGNQPQHF.

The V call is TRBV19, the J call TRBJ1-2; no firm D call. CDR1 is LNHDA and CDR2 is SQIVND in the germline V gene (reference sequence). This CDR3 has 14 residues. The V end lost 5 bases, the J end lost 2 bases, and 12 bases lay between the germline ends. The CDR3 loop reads CASSPPSRNYGYTF. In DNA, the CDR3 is TGTGCCAGTAGTCCTCCGAGCCGAAACTATGGCTACACCTTC.

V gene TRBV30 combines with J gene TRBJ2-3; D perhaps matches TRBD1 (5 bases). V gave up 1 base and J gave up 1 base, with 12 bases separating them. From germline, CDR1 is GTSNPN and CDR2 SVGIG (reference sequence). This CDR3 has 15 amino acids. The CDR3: CAWSAGFSGTDTQYF. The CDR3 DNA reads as TGTGCCTGGAGTGCAGGGTTTTCTGGCACAGATACGCAGTATTTT.

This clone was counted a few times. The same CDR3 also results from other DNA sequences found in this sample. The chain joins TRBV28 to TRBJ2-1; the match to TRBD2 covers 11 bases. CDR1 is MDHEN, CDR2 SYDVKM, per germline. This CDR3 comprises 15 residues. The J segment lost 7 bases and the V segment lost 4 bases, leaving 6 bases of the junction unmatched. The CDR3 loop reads CASSSIAGGRNEQFF. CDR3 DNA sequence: TGTGCCAGCAGTTCTATAGCGGGGGGGCGGAATGAGCAGTTCTTC.

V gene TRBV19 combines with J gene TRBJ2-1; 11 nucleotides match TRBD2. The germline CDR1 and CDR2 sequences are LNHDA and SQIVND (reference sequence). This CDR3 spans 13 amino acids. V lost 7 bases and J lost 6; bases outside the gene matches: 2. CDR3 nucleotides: TGTGCCAGTACTAGCGGGAGGCTCAATGAGCAGTTCTTC. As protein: CASTSGRLNEQFF.